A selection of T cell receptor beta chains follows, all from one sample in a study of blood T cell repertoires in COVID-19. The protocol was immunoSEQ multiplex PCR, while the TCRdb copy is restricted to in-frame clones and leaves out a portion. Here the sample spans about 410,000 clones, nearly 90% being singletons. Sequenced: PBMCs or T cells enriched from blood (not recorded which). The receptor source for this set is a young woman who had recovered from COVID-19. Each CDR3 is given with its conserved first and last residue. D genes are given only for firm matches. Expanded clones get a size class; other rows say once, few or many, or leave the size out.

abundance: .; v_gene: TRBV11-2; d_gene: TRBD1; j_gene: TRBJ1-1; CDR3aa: CASSLVSTGGSTEAFF; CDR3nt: TGTGCCAGCAGCTTAGTTTCGACAGGGGGCTCCACTGAAGCTTTCTTT
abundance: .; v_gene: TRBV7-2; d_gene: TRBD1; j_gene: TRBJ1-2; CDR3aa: CASSFSTGQGGGYTF; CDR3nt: TGTGCCAGCAGCTTTAGTACGGGACAGGGAGGCGGCTACACCTTC
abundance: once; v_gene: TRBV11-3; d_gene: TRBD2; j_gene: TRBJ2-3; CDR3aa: CASSLLSGSADTQYF; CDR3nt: TGTGCCAGCAGCTTATTAAGCGGGAGTGCGGATACGCAGTATTTT
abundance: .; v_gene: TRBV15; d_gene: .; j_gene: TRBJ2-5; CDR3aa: CATSSPTAPGRQETQYF; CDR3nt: TGTGCCACCAGCTCCCCGACTGCCCCGGGGAGGCAAGAGACCCAGTACTTC
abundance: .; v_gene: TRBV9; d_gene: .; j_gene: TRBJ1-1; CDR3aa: CASSVSTSTEAFF; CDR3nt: TGTGCCAGCAGCGTTTCTACGTCCACTGAAGCTTTCTTT
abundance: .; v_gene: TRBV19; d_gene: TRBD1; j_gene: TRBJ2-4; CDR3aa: CASSIYGQGENIQYF; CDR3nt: TGTGCCAGTAGTATTTATGGACAGGGCGAAAACATTCAGTACTTC
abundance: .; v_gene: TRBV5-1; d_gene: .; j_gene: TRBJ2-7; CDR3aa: CASSLGIGIYSYEQYF; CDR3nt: TGCGCCAGCAGCTTGGGAATCGGGATTTACTCCTACGAGCAGTACTTC
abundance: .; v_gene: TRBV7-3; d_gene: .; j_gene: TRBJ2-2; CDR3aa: CASSLTSGGRANTGELFF; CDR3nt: TGTGCCAGCAGCTTAACGTCGGGTGGTCGCGCGAACACCGGGGAGCTGTTTTTT
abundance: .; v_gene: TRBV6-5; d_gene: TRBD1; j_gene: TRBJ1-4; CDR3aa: CASSYRDSRTNEKLFF; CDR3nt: TGTGCCAGCAGTTACCGGGACAGCAGAACTAATGAAAAACTGTTTTTT
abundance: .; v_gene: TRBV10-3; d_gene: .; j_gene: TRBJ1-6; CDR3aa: CAISEAILSYNSPLHF; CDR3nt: TGTGCCATCAGTGAGGCTATTCTCTCCTATAATTCACCCCTCCACTTT
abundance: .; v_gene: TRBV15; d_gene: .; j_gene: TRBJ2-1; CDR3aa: CATSRVSWREFRRLDNEQFF; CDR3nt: TGTGCCACCAGCAGAGTGAGTTGGCGGGAATTTCGGCGCCTAGACAATGAGCAGTTCTTC
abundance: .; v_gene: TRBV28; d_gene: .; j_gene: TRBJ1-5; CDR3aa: CASSPDSIRDQPQHF; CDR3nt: TGTGCCAGCAGTCCGGACAGCATACGCGATCAGCCCCAGCATTTT
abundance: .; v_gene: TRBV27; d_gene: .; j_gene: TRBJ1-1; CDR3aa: CASSLYAGAEAFF; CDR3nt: TGTGCCAGCAGTTTATACGCCGGGGCTGAAGCTTTCTTT
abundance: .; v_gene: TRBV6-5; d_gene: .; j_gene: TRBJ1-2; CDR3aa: CASSYSLFNYGYTF; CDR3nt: TGTGCCAGCAGTTACTCCCTTTTTAACTATGGCTACACCTTC
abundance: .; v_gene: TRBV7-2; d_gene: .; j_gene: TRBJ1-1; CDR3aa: CASSLAPGGNTEAFF; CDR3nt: TGTGCCAGCAGCTTAGCTCCCGGGGGGAACACTGAAGCTTTCTTT
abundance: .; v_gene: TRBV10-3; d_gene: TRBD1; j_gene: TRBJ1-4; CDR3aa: CAISEPGQGRKLFF; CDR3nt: TGTGCCATCAGTGAACCGGGACAGGGAAGAAAACTGTTTTTT
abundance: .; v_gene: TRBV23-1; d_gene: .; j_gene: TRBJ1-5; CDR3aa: CASSQNGFGNQPQHF; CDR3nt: TGCGCCAGCAGTCAGAACGGTTTCGGCAATCAGCCCCAGCATTTT
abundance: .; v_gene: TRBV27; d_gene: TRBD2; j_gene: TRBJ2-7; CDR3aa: CASSLSIGTSGLYEQYF; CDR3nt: TGTGCCAGCAGTTTATCGATTGGGACTAGCGGGCTCTACGAGCAGTACTTC
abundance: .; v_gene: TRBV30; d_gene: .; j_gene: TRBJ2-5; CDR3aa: CAWSTGQETQYF; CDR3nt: TGTGCCTGGAGTACGGGGCAAGAGACCCAGTACTTC
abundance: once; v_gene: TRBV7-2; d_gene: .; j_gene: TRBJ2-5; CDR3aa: CASSLAGGGGETQYF; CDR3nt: TGTGCCAGCAGCTTAGCCGGGGGAGGTGGAGAGACCCAGTACTTC
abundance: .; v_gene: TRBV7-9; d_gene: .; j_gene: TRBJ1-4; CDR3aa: CASSFPAVATNEKLFF; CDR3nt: TGTGCCAGCAGCTTCCCCGCGGTTGCAACTAATGAAAAACTGTTTTTT
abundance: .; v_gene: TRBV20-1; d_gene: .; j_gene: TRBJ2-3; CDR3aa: CSARRGDTQYF; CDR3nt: TGCAGTGCTAGACGGGGAGATACGCAGTATTTT
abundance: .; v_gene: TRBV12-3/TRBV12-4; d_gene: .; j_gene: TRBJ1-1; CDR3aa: CASSFGPNTEAFF; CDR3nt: TGTGCCAGCAGTTTTGGCCCGAACACTGAAGCTTTCTTT
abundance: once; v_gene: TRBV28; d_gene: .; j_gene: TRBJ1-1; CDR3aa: CASGSGVETEAFF; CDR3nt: TGTGCCAGCGGATCAGGGGTCGAGACTGAAGCTTTCTTT
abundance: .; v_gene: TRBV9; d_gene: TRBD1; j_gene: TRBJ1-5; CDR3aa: CASSPRDRNTNLNSNQPQHF; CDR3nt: TGTGCCAGCAGCCCCCGGGACAGAAACACAAATCTTAATAGCAATCAGCCCCAGCATTTT
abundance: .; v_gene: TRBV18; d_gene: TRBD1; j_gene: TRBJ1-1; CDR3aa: CASSPPYGGGGTGGTEAFF; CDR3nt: TGTGCCAGCTCACCACCGTACGGAGGCGGGGGGACAGGGGGGACTGAAGCTTTCTTT
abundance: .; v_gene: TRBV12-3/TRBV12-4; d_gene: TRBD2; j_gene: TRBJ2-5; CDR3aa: CASGAGVETQYF; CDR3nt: TGTGCCAGCGGGGCGGGGGTTGAGACCCAGTACTTC
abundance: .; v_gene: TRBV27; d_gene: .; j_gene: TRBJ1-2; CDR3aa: CASSFHPELRADNYGYTF; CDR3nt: TGTGCCAGCAGTTTCCACCCCGAATTGAGGGCGGACAACTATGGCTACACCTTC
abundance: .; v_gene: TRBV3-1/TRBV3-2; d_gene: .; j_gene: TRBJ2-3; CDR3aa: CASSQETGGYPDTQYF; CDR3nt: TGTGCCAGCAGCCAAGAAACGGGGGGCTACCCAGATACGCAGTATTTT
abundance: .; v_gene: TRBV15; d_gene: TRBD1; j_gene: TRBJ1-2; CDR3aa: CATSRAGQGYGYTF; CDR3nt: TGTGCCACCAGCAGAGCTGGACAGGGGTATGGCTACACCTTC
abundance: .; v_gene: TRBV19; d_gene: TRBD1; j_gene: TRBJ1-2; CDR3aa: CASSIDRGRGGYTF; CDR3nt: TGTGCCAGTAGTATAGACAGGGGGCGCGGAGGCTACACCTTC
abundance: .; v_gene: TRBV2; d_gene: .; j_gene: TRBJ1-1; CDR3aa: CASRPSFSMNTEAFF; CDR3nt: TGTGCCAGCAGGCCGAGCTTTTCGATGAACACTGAAGCTTTCTTT
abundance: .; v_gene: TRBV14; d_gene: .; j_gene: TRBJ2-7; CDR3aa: CASSQDTRTSIYEQYF; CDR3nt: TGTGCCAGCAGCCAAGATACGAGGACATCAATTTACGAGCAGTACTTC
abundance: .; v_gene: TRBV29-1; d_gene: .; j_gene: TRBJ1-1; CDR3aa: CSAVGRTEAFF; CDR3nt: TGCAGCGCAGTGGGGCGCACTGAAGCTTTCTTT
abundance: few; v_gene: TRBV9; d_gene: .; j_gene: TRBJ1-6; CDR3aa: CASSVLGDSPLHF; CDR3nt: TGTGCCAGCAGCGTATTAGGGGATTCACCCCTCCACTTT
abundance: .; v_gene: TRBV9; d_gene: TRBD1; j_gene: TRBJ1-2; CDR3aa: CASSGDRFSNYGYTF; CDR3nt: TGTGCCAGCAGCGGGGACAGGTTCTCTAACTATGGCTACACCTTC
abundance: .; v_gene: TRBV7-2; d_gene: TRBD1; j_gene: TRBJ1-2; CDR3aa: CASSLSAGGGGSNYGYTF; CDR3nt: TGTGCCAGCAGCTTATCTGCAGGAGGGGGCGGTTCTAACTATGGCTACACCTTC
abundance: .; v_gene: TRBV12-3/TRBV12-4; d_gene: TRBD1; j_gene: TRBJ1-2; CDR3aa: CASSRQGPYGYTF; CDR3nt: TGTGCCAGCAGCCGACAGGGACCCTATGGCTACACCTTC
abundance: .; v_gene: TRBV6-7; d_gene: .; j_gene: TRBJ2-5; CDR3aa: CASTRVQYF; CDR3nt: TGTGCCAGCACCCGGGTCCAGTACTTC
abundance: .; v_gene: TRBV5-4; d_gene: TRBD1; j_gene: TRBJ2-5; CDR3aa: CASSQTGVRETQYF; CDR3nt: TGTGCCAGCAGCCAGACAGGGGTTCGGGAGACCCAGTACTTC
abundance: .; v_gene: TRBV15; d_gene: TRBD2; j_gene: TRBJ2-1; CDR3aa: CATSRGTSGDEQFF; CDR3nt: TGTGCCACCAGCAGAGGGACTAGCGGGGATGAGCAGTTCTTC
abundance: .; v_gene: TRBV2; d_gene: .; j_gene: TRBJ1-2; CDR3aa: CASSEARGEYGYTF; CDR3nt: TGTGCCAGCAGTGAAGCGCGGGGGGAGTATGGCTACACCTTC
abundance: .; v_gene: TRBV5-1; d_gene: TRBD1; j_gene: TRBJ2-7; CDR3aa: CASSVGTGVIYEQYF; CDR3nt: TGCGCCAGCAGCGTGGGGACAGGGGTAATCTACGAGCAGTACTTC
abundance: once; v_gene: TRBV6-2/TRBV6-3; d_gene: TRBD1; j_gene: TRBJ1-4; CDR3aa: CASSKWGQGDEKLFF; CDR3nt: TGTGCCAGCAGCAAATGGGGACAGGGGGATGAAAAACTGTTTTTT
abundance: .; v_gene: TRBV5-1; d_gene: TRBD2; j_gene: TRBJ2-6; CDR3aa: CASSLGRGEVLTF; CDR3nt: TGCGCCAGCAGCTTGGGTCGGGGGGAGGTCCTGACTTTC
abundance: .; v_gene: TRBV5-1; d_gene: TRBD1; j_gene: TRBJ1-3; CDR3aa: CASSLGQGVFGNTIYF; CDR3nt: TGCGCCAGCAGCTTGGGCCAGGGGGTTTTTGGAAACACCATATATTTT
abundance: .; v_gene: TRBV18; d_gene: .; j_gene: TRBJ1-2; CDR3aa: CASSPSGGGYTF; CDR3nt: TGTGCCAGCTCACCTTCCGGCGGGGGCTACACCTTC
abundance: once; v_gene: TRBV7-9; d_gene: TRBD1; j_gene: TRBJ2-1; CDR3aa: CASSLSPGQGEDNEQFF; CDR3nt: TGTGCCAGCAGCTTAAGCCCCGGACAGGGGGAGGACAATGAGCAGTTCTTC
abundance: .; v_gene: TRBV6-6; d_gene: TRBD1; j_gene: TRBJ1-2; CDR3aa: CASSYEGAANYGYTF; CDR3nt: TGTGCCAGCAGTTACGAGGGGGCAGCTAACTATGGCTACACCTTC
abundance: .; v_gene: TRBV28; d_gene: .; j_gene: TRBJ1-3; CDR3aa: CASSSASLLGNTIYF; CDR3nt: TGTGCCAGCAGTTCCGCCTCGTTACTTGGAAACACCATATATTTT
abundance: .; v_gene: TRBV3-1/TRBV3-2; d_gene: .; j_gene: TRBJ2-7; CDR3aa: CASKVQGSYEQYF; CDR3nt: TGTGCCAGCAAGGTCCAGGGATCCTACGAGCAGTACTTC
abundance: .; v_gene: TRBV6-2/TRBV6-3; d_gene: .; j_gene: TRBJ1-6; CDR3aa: CASSYGVLNSPLHF; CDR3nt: TGTGCCAGCAGTTACGGAGTACTTAATTCACCCCTCCACTTT
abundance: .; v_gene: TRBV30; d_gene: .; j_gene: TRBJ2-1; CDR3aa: CAWTRQGDEQFF; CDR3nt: TGTGCCTGGACCAGGCAGGGTGATGAGCAGTTCTTC
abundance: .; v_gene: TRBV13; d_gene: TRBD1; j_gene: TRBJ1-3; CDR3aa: CASSWTQTGGVRGNTIYF; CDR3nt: TGTGCCAGCAGCTGGACCCAGACAGGGGGCGTACGTGGAAACACCATATATTTT
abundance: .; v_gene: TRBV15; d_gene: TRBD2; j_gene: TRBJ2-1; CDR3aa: CATSRDPPDKRDYNEQFF; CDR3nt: TGTGCCACCAGCAGAGACCCTCCAGATAAGCGGGATTACAATGAGCAGTTCTTC
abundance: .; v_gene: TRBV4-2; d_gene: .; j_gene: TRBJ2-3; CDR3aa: CASSQEKGTDTQYF; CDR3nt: TGTGCCAGCAGCCAAGAGAAGGGGACAGATACGCAGTATTTT
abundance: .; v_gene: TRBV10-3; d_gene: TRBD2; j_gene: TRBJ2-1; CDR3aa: CAISESGGTSYNEQFF; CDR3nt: TGTGCCATCAGTGAAAGCGGGGGGACCTCCTACAATGAGCAGTTCTTC